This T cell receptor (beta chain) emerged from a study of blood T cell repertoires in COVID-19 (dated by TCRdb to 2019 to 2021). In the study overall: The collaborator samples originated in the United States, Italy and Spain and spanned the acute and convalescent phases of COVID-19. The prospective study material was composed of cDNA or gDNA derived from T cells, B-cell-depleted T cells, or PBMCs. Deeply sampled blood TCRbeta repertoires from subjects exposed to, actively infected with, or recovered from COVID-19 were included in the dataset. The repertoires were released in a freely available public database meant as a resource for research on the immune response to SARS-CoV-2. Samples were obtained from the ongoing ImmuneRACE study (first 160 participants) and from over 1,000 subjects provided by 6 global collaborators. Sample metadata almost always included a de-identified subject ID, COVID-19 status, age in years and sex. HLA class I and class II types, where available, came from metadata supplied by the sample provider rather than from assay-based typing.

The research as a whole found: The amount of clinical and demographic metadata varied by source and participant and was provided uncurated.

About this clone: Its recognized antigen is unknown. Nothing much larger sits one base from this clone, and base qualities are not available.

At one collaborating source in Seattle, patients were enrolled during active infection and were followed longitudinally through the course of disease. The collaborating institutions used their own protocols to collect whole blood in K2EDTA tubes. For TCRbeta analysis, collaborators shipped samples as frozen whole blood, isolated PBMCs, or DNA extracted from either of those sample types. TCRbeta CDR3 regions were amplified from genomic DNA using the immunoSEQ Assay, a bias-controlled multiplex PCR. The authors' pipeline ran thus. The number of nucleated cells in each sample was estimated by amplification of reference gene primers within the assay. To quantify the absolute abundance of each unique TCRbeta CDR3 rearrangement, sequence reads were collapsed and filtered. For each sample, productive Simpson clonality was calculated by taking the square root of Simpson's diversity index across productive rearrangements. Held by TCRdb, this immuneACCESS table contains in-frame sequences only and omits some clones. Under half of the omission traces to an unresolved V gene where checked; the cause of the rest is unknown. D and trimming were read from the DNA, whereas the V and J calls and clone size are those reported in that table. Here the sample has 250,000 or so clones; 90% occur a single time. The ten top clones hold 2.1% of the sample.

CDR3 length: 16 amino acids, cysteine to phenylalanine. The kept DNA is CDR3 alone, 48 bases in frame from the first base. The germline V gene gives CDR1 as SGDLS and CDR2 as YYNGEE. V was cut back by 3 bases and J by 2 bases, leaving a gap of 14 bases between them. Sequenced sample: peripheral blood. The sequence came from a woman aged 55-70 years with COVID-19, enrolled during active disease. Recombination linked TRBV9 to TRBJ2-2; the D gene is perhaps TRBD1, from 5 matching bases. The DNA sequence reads TGTGCCAGCAGCGAGGGGTCGTCCGGTAACACCGGGGAGCTGTTTTTT. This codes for CASSEGSSGNTGELFF.